Below, 27 T cell receptor beta chains from the same sample are listed, as sequenced in a study of blood T cell repertoires in COVID-19. The assay was immunoSEQ multiplex PCR, and TCRdb's table has in-frame clones only and misses some. The sample carries about 130,000 clones, over 75% recorded once. Sequenced material: peripheral blood. These receptors were collected from a woman over 75 with acute or convalescent COVID-19.

The rearrangement links TRBV6-4 to TRBJ1-1; D perhaps matches TRBD1 (6 bases). The CDR3 consists of 15 residues. The V gene lost 7 bases and the J gene lost 0 bases, with 15 bases spanning the gap. Germline lookup yields CDR1 MRHNA and CDR2 SNTAGT. The CDR3 sequence: CASKKEDSLNTEAFF. In DNA, the CDR3 is TGTGCCAGCAAAAAGGAGGACAGCTTGAACACTGAAGCTTTCTTT.

The rearrangement joins TRBV27 to TRBJ1-1; TRBD1 matches 9 bases. The CDR3 runs 15 residues. Germline CDR1 is MNHEY and CDR2 is SMNVEV (reference sequence). Losses at the gene ends were 3 bases for V and 7 bases for J; bases not matched to a gene: 9. The CDR3 region has the DNA TGTGCCAGCAGTTTCTCCGGGACAGGGTCGTTTGAAGCTTTCTTT. Amino acid sequence: CASSFSGTGSFEAFF.

The V call is TRBV18, the J call TRBJ1-1; D uncertain. Germline V gene data show CDR1 as KGHSH and CDR2 as LQKENI. V gave up 2 bases and J gave up 0 bases, with 10 bases separating them. The CDR3 consists of 15 residues. CDR3 sequence (DNA): TGTGCCAGCTCACCAACTATCGATATGAACACTGAAGCTTTCTTT. Translation gives CASSPTIDMNTEAFF. Full variable domain (outside the CDR3, taken from reference TRBV18 and TRBJ1-1): NAGVMQNPRHLVRRRGQEARLRCSPMKGHSHVYWYRQLPEEGLKFMVYLQKENIIDESGMPKERFSAEFPKEGPSILRIQQVVRGDSAAYFCASSPTIDMNTEAFFGQGTRLTVV.

The rearrangement uses TRBV11-2 and TRBJ1-1; TRBD1 is a possible D gene (6 bases). The CDR3 is made up of 16 amino acids. V lost 5 bases and J lost 4, with 20 bases in between. The V gene's germline CDR1 is SGHAT and CDR2 FQNNGV. CDR3 sequence (DNA): TGTGCCAGCAGCCACCCCCGGGCAGGGGTGTCCACTGAAGCTTTCTTT. Translating it yields CASSHPRAGVSTEAFF.

V and J are TRBV5-1 and TRBJ2-1; 7 positions match TRBD2. Germline lookup yields CDR1 SGHRS and CDR2 YFSETQ. The CDR3 length is 16 residues. Trimming cost V 1 base and J 0 bases; bases outside gene matches: 4. The CDR3 nucleotides are TGCGCCAGCAGCTTGACGGGGGGATACTCCTACAATGAGCAGTTCTTC. Translating gives CASSLTGGYSYNEQFF.

The rearrangement uses TRBV7-9 and TRBJ1-4, with D perhaps matching TRBD1 (5 bases). Trimming pared 5 bases from V and 4 bases from J, leaving 14 bases between. The germline V gene encodes CDR1 SEHNR and CDR2 FQNEAQ (reference sequence). The CDR3 runs 15 residues. CDR3 protein: CASSLLTGGNEKLFF. The CDR3 DNA reads as TGTGCCAGCAGCCTTTTAACCGGGGGTAATGAAAAACTGTTTTTT. The variable domain in full, completed from reference TRBV7-9 and TRBJ1-4, reads DTGVSQNPRHKITKRGQNVTFRCDPISEHNRLYWYRQTLGQGPEFLTYFQNEAQLEKSRLLSDRFSAERPKGSFSTLEIQRTEQGDSAMYLCASSLLTGGNEKLFFGSGTQLSVL.

The V and J genes are TRBV6-5 and TRBJ1-4; D perhaps matches TRBD1 (5 bases). Per the germline V gene, CDR1 is MNHEY and CDR2 is SVGAGI. V lost 6 bases, J lost 8 bases, and 16 bases lay in between. This CDR3 contains 14 residues. CDR3 nucleotides: TGTGCCAGCAGACTCCGCGGGGCGCGGGAAAAACTGTTTTTT. Encoded protein: CASRLRGAREKLFF.

The chain couples TRBV4-3 to TRBJ1-3; D unclear. The germline CDR1 and CDR2 sequences are LGHNA and YSLEER. The CDR3 is 16 amino acids. V was trimmed by 1 base and J by 2 bases, leaving 12 bases between them. The CDR3 reads CASSQVIGEAGNTIYF. The CDR3 DNA follows: TGCGCCAGCAGCCAAGTCATTGGAGAAGCTGGAAACACCATATATTTT.

V is TRBV29-1 and J is TRBJ1-2, with TRBD1 identical over 7 bases. The CDR3 is made up of 13 amino acids. After removal of 4 bases from V and 3 bases from J, the junction contained 5 bases not matched to a gene. The V gene's germline CDR1 is SQVTM and CDR2 ANQGSEA. The DNA for the CDR3 is TGCAGCGTTGTGGGCAGGGGGGACTATGGCTACACCTTC. This sequence encodes CSVVGRGDYGYTF.

This sequence joins TRBV3-1 (or the pseudogene TRBV3-2) and TRBJ1-1; no clear D gene. The CDR3 totals 16 residues. Germline V lookup: CDR1 LGHDT, CDR2 YNNKEL (reference sequence). V was clipped by 4 bases and J by 1 base, with 16 bases between them. Here the CDR3 reads CASSPSAAGGNTEAFF. In DNA, the CDR3 is TGTGCCAGCAGCCCTAGTGCGGCAGGAGGGAACACTGAAGCTTTCTTT.

The chain has TRBV5-1 and TRBJ1-6, with D hard to call. In germline, CDR1 is SGHRS, CDR2 YFSETQ. V gave up 1 base and J gave up 10 bases, with 21 bases separating them. The CDR3 is made up of 17 amino acids. The CDR3 loop is CASSLSPGLGFRSPLHF. The CDR3 DNA follows: TGCGCCAGCAGCTTGAGCCCCGGACTCGGGTTTCGGTCACCCCTCCACTTT. The full variable domain, its missing parts supplied by reference TRBV5-1 and TRBJ1-6, is KAGVTQTPRYLIKTRGQQVTLSCSPISGHRSVSWYQQTPGQGLQFLFEYFSETQRNKGNFPGRFSGRQFSNSRSEMNVSTLELGDSALYLCASSLSPGLGFRSPLHFGNGTRLTVT.

The chain has TRBV12-3 or TRBV12-4 and TRBJ1-1, with 8 positions matching TRBD1. The V gene end was trimmed by 7 bases and the J gene end by 8 bases; junction bases not matched to a gene: 6. The CDR3 covers 12 residues. CDR3 DNA: TGTGCCAGCACCCGGAGACAGGGGGAAGCTTTCTTT. It yields the protein CASTRRQGEAFF.

This clone was found once. This sequence joins TRBV5-1 and TRBJ1-4, with a tentative D call TRBD1 (5 bases). With 1 base removed from V and 11 bases from J, the gap between germline ends came to 15 bases. Germline values: CDR1 SGHRS, CDR2 YFSETQ. The CDR3 contains 14 residues. CDR3 protein: CASSLTGGAGKLFF. The CDR3 DNA reads TGCGCCAGCAGCTTGACCGGAGGGGCAGGGAAACTGTTTTTT.

The chain combines TRBV5-4 with TRBJ2-1; 9 bases are a match to TRBD2. The trim removed 0 bases at V and 4 bases at J, leaving 8 bases unmatched. Germline lookup yields CDR1 SGHNT and CDR2 YYREEE (reference sequence). The CDR3 runs 17 residues. CDR3 region: CASSLGGASGAYNEQFF. The CDR3 DNA sequence: TGTGCCAGCAGCTTGGGGGGGGCTAGCGGGGCTTACAATGAGCAGTTCTTC.

The V and J genes are TRBV19 and TRBJ2-2; tentative D call: TRBD1 (5 bases). This CDR3 is built from 16 residues. Trimming took 7 bases from V and 3 from J, leaving 18 bases between them. CDR1 LNHDA and CDR2 SQIVND come from the germline V gene (reference sequence). CDR3 in DNA: TGTGCCAGTATTAATCAGCAGGGCTTCTACACCGGGGAGCTGTTTTTT. Its translation is CASINQQGFYTGELFF.

CDR3 sequence (DNA): TGTGCCAGCTCACGCGACACCTACGAGCAGTACTTC. Encoded protein: CASSRDTYEQYF. The V call is TRBV18, the J call TRBJ2-7; D is unclear. With 4 bases removed from V and 2 bases from J, the gap between germline ends came to 6 bases. This CDR3 has 12 residues. CDR1 and CDR2 from the germline V gene are KGHSH and LQKENI. Full variable domain (remainder filled in from reference TRBV18 and TRBJ2-7): NAGVMQNPRHLVRRRGQEARLRCSPMKGHSHVYWYRQLPEEGLKFMVYLQKENIIDESGMPKERFSAEFPKEGPSILRIQQVVRGDSAAYFCASSRDTYEQYFGPGTRLTVT.

The chain uses TRBV28 and TRBJ1-1, with D unclear. CDR1 is MDHEN and CDR2 is SYDVKM in the germline V gene. Trimming removed 5 bases at V and 5 bases at J, with 18 bases between. There are 15 residues in the CDR3. The CDR3 loop reads CASSPEDGGGTEAFF. In DNA, the CDR3 is TGTGCCAGCAGTCCCGAAGACGGCGGAGGGACTGAAGCTTTCTTT.

The rearrangement joins TRBV7-3 to TRBJ2-2; D may be TRBD2 (5 bases). The CDR3 loop spans 14 amino acids. CDR1 SGHTA and CDR2 FQGTGA come from the germline V gene. The V end lost 4 bases, the J end lost 2 bases, and 8 bases lay between the germline ends. The CDR3 protein is CASSSSGNTGELFF. Written as DNA, the CDR3 is TGTGCCAGCAGCTCCAGCGGCAACACCGGGGAGCTGTTTTTT.

The chain has TRBV18 and TRBJ2-2; perhaps TRBD2 as D (6 bases). Looked up from germline, CDR1 is KGHSH and CDR2 is LQKENI. The CDR3 consists of 15 residues. V lost 3 bases to trimming and J lost 4 bases, with 12 bases between them. The CDR3 loop reads CASSPTRDPTGELFF. In nucleotides, the CDR3 is TGTGCCAGCTCACCGACGCGGGACCCCACCGGGGAGCTGTTTTTT.

The table lists this clone with a count of one. The chain combines TRBV19 with TRBJ1-5, with D unresolved. The CDR3 covers 14 residues. CDR1 and CDR2 from the germline V gene are LNHDA and SQIVND (reference sequence). Between the trimmed V and J ends, which lost 2 bases and 0 bases, there was a span of 5 bases. CDR3 DNA sequence: TGTGCCAGTAGTATACTCCCTAGCAATCAGCCCCAGCATTTT. It specifies CASSILPSNQPQHF.

This clone was counted only a few times. The chain recombines TRBV18 with TRBJ1-4; D gene ambiguous. The CDR3 runs 14 residues. V was shortened by 3 bases and J by 0 bases, with 5 bases between the two germline ends. CDR1 KGHSH and CDR2 LQKENI come from the germline V gene. CDR3: CASSPGATNEKLFF. The DNA of the CDR3 is TGTGCCAGCTCACCGGGAGCAACTAATGAAAAACTGTTTTTT.

The V and J genes are TRBV20-1 and TRBJ2-7; 9 bases are a match to TRBD1. Germline CDR1 reads DFQATT; CDR2 reads SNEGSKA (reference sequence). The CDR3 has 13 residues. Unmatched junction bases numbered 5, after V lost 3 bases and J lost 5 bases. The CDR3 DNA sequence: TGCAGTGCTAGTGGGACAGGGATCGACGAGCAGTACTTC. Protein sequence: CSASGTGIDEQYF.

V usage is TRBV3-1 (or the pseudogene TRBV3-2) and J usage is TRBJ1-3; no definite D call. This CDR3 region has 11 residues. The germline V gene has CDR1 LGHDT and CDR2 YNNKEL (reference sequence). V gave up 1 base and J gave up 10 bases, with 5 bases separating them. CDR3 protein: CASSQGGTIYF. The CDR3 DNA reads as TGTGCCAGCAGCCAAGGAGGGACCATATATTTT.

A single count supports this clone. The CDR3 nucleotides read TGTGCCAGCACCCTTAAGCGGGGGGGCTCCTACGAGCAGTACTTC. Encoded protein: CASTLKRGGSYEQYF. The chain joins TRBV27 to TRBJ2-7; TRBD2 agrees at 10 bases. J lost 0 bases, V lost 7 bases, and 6 bases had no gene match. This CDR3 is 15 amino acids long. Germline V gene lookup returns CDR1 MNHEY and CDR2 SMNVEV (reference sequence).

This chain uses TRBV28 with TRBJ1-5; tentative D call: TRBD1 (6 bases). CDR3 length equals 15 residues. Germline V lookup: CDR1 MDHEN, CDR2 SYDVKM. Trimming stripped 1 base from V and 3 bases from J, with 10 bases between. The CDR3 loop is CASSLFQGFNQPQHF. CDR3 sequence (DNA): TGTGCCAGCAGTTTATTCCAGGGGTTCAATCAGCCCCAGCATTTT. Complete variable domain (other parts from reference TRBV28 and TRBJ1-5): DVKVTQSSRYLVKRTGEKVFLECVQDMDHENMFWYRQDPGLGLRLIYFSYDVKMKEKGDIPEGYSVSREKKERFSLILESASTNQTSMYLCASSLFQGFNQPQHFGDGTRLSIL.

This clone was counted once. This chain uses TRBV5-1 with TRBJ1-1; tentatively, D is TRBD1 (5 bases). The germline gives CDR1 SGHRS, CDR2 YFSETQ. The CDR3 runs 15 residues. Trimming removed 0 bases at V and 4 bases at J, with 13 bases between. CDR3 sequence: CASSLDRPGVTEAFF. CDR3 DNA sequence: TGCGCCAGCAGCTTGGACAGGCCGGGGGTCACTGAAGCTTTCTTT.

The V call is TRBV24-1, the J call TRBJ2-2, with D unresolved. V dropped 5 bases and J dropped 4 bases, with 10 bases sitting between them. Per the germline V gene, CDR1 is KGHDR and CDR2 is SFDVKD. The CDR3 is 14 residues long. CDR3 DNA sequence: TGTGCCACCAGTGCCCGGTACCCCACCGGGGAGCTGTTTTTT. Its translation: CATSARYPTGELFF.